A single sample gave rise to the 15 T cell receptor beta chains below, sequenced in a study of cytotoxic CD8 clonotypes in ibrutinib-treated CLL. Libraries were prepared by immunoSEQ multiplex PCR; TCRdb keeps only in-frame clonotypes and omits some of them. This table holds some 150,000 clones, 76% found once. Sequenced material: PBMCs, taken after 24 months of ibrutinib treatment. The receptors originated from a human donor with chronic lymphocytic leukemia.

The rearrangement uses TRBV5-1 and TRBJ2-7, with D possibly being TRBD2 (6 bases). Germline V gene lookup returns CDR1 SGHRS and CDR2 YFSETQ. This CDR3 spans 15 amino acids. V was pared by 4 bases and J by 0 bases, with 14 bases between. CDR3 in DNA: TGCGCCAGCAGCCCCCGTCGACTAGACTCCTACGAGCAGTACTTC. Translation gives CASSPRRLDSYEQYF. The full variable domain, its missing parts supplied by reference TRBV5-1 and TRBJ2-7, is KAGVTQTPRYLIKTRGQQVTLSCSPISGHRSVSWYQQTPGQGLQFLFEYFSETQRNKGNFPGRFSGRQFSNSRSEMNVSTLELGDSALYLCASSPRRLDSYEQYFGPGTRLTVT.

The V call is TRBV11-2, the J call TRBJ2-3; a possible D gene is TRBD2 (6 bases). V lost 6 bases to trimming and J lost 8 bases, with 21 bases between them. Germline CDR1 and CDR2: SGHAT and FQNNGV. The CDR3 loop spans 15 amino acids. The DNA of the CDR3 is TGTGCCAGCAGGGGGGGTCGGACCCCAGCGGGTACGCAGTATTTT. Its protein is CASRGGRTPAGTQYF. The full variable domain, in which reference TRBV11-2 and TRBJ2-3 provide the parts outside the CDR3, is EAGVAQSPRYKIIEKRQSVAFWCNPISGHATLYWYQQILGQGPKLLIQFQNNGVVDDSQLPKDRFSAERLKGVDSTLKIQPAKLEDSAVYLCASRGGRTPAGTQYFGPGTRLTVL.

The chain links TRBV18 to TRBJ1-2; possibly TRBD1 for D (5 bases). This CDR3 has 14 residues. The V end lost 2 bases, the J end lost 8 bases, and 15 bases lay between the germline ends. The germline CDR1 and CDR2 sequences are KGHSH and LQKENI. The CDR3 protein is CASSPAGPTRGYTF. The CDR3 nucleotides are TGTGCCAGCTCACCAGCAGGGCCGACAAGGGGCTACACCTTC. Full variable domain (rest looked up from reference TRBV18 and TRBJ1-2): NAGVMQNPRHLVRRRGQEARLRCSPMKGHSHVYWYRQLPEEGLKFMVYLQKENIIDESGMPKERFSAEFPKEGPSILRIQQVVRGDSAAYFCASSPAGPTRGYTFGSGTRLTVV.

The chain links TRBV28 to TRBJ1-2; TRBD1 aligns across 8 bases. The CDR3 runs 13 residues. Trimming cost V 7 bases and J 6 bases; bases outside gene matches: 7. The V gene's germline CDR1 is MDHEN and CDR2 SYDVKM. CDR3 in amino acids: CASTPPGGDGYTF. The CDR3 DNA follows: TGTGCCAGCACCCCTCCAGGGGGCGATGGCTACACCTTC.

The CDR3 loop reads CASTEGLAGANVLTF. For the CDR3, the DNA is TGTGCCAGCACCGAAGGACTAGCGGGGGCCAACGTCCTGACTTTC. The J gene is TRBJ2-6, the V gene TRBV6-5, with 9 nucleotides matching TRBD2. Germline V CDR1 and CDR2: MNHEY, SVGAGI. Unmatched junction bases numbered 5, after V lost 7 bases and J lost 4 bases. The CDR3 covers 15 residues.

The chain uses TRBV27 and TRBJ1-5; a possible D gene is TRBD1 (5 bases). This CDR3 contains 14 residues. Germline CDR1 MNHEY, CDR2 SMNVEV (reference sequence). Between the trimmed V and J ends, which lost 8 bases and 2 bases, there was a span of 13 bases. The CDR3 here is CASSEGRGNQPQHF. As DNA, the CDR3 is TGTGCCAGCTCCGAGGGGCGGGGCAATCAGCCCCAGCATTTT.

CDR3 amino acids: CATQLRGIQEKLFF. CDR3 bases: TGTGCCACCCAATTACGGGGAATCCAAGAAAAACTGTTTTTT. The V gene is TRBV19, the J gene TRBJ1-4; D not certain. The germline V and J ends were trimmed by 10 bases and 8 bases, with 20 bases remaining between them. Germline CDR1 and CDR2: LNHDA and SQIVND (reference sequence). The CDR3 runs 14 residues.

The sample holds many counts of this clone. The gene calls are TRBV29-1 and TRBJ2-3, with a tentative D call TRBD2 (6 bases). Germline V gene lookup returns CDR1 SQVTM and CDR2 ANQGSEA. The CDR3 runs 14 residues. Trimming stripped 6 bases from V and 1 base from J, with 14 bases between. This CDR3 reads CSVPDWGGTDTQYF. The CDR3 coding sequence is TGCAGCGTACCCGACTGGGGGGGCACAGATACGCAGTATTTT.

The V call is TRBV5-8, the J call TRBJ2-4, with 8 bases aligning to TRBD2. CDR1 SGHTS and CDR2 YDEGEE come from the germline V gene. This CDR3 is built from 15 residues. J gave up 7 bases and V 4 bases, and 10 bases lay outside the gene matches. CDR3 region: CASSPYGRAWNIQYF. The CDR3 nucleotides are TGTGCCAGCAGCCCCTACGGGAGGGCCTGGAACATTCAGTACTTC.

The V call is TRBV28, the J call TRBJ2-5; D is perhaps TRBD2 (5 bases). Germline loops: CDR1 MDHEN, CDR2 SYDVKM. V gave up 6 bases and J gave up 7 bases, with 21 bases separating them. This CDR3 spans 15 amino acids. CDR3 in amino acids: CASSAHPSASGTQYF. CDR3 sequence (DNA): TGTGCCAGCAGCGCCCACCCCAGCGCGAGCGGGACCCAGTACTTC.

On this clone: Other DNA sequences in this specimen translate into the identical CDR3. V and J are TRBV2 and TRBJ2-5; unclear D gene. V was clipped by 1 base and J by 4 bases, with 1 base between them. The CDR3 sequence is 11 residues long. From germline, CDR1 is SNHLY and CDR2 FYNNEI. For the CDR3, the DNA is TGTGCCAGCAGTGAAGGAGAGACCCAGTACTTC. Protein: CASSEGETQYF. Full variable domain (rest looked up from reference TRBV2 and TRBJ2-5): EPEVTQTPSHQVTQMGQEVILRCVPISNHLYFYWYRQILGQKVEFLVSFYNNEISEKSEIFDDQFSVERPDGSNFTLKIRSTKLEDSAMYFCASSEGETQYFGPGTRLLVL.

This clone was found many times. The chain carries TRBV18 and TRBJ2-7, with a possible D match to TRBD1 (5 bases). The CDR3 contains 15 residues. Germline CDR1 and CDR2: KGHSH and LQKENI. Trimming removed 3 bases from V and 4 bases from J, with 16 bases in between. The CDR3: CASSPDSRPGYEQYF. In DNA form, the CDR3 reads TGTGCCAGCTCACCCGACAGCCGTCCGGGTTACGAGCAGTACTTC.

This sequence joins TRBV9 and TRBJ2-3, with D possibly being TRBD2 (6 bases). Germline V gene lookup returns CDR1 SGDLS and CDR2 YYNGEE. The CDR3 loop spans 13 amino acids. Trimming shortened V by 4 bases and J by 2 bases, and 8 bases separated the two germline ends. CDR3 sequence: CASSRGTTDTQYF. The CDR3 DNA reads as TGTGCCAGCAGCCGGGGGACCACAGATACGCAGTATTTT.

The CDR3, as DNA: TGCGCCAGCAGCCCGGACAGGGGAAACGAAAAACTGTTTTTT. This translates into CASSPDRGNEKLFF. The chain recombines TRBV5-1 with TRBJ1-4; TRBD1 aligns across 9 bases. The germline gives CDR1 SGHRS, CDR2 YFSETQ. CDR3 length: 14 residues. V was clipped by 4 bases and J by 8 bases; unmatched bases: 6.

The gene calls are TRBV7-9 and TRBJ2-6, with D perhaps matching TRBD1 or TRBD2 (5 bases each). The CDR3 runs to 16 residues. Trimming removed 5 bases from V and 4 bases from J, with 15 bases in between. Germline-derived CDR1 and CDR2 are SEHNR and FQNEAQ (reference sequence). This CDR3 is CASSDTGTQGANVLTF. CDR3 DNA: TGTGCCAGCAGCGACACCGGGACCCAGGGGGCCAACGTCCTGACTTTC.